These T cell receptor beta chains were read from a single sample in a study of blood T cell repertoires in COVID-19. Clones were sequenced by immunoSEQ multiplex PCR, and TCRdb holds only the in-frame ones, with some missing. The data contain some 150,000 clones, around 78% of them seen just once; the ten biggest clones take up 1.5% to 2%. Sequencing was carried out using peripheral blood. The receptor source for this set is a man older than 75 with acute or convalescent COVID-19. Each CDR3 is given with its conserved first and last residue. The D gene is left open where the match is weak. Size values are once, few and many counts, or a class for expanded clones, and some rows have none.

v_call,j_call,clone_size,d_call,cdr3_aa,cdr3_nt
TRBV7-7,TRBJ2-1,.,.,CASSAGMGSDNEQFF,TGTGCTAGCAGCGCCGGGATGGGGTCGGACAATGAGCAGTTCTTC
TRBV5-1,TRBJ2-3,.,.,CASSGLGGTDTQYF,TGCGCCAGCAGCGGCCTAGGGGGCACAGATACGCAGTATTTT
TRBV7-9,TRBJ1-5,.,TRBD1,CASSHRSGQRLDF,TGTGCCAGCAGCCACCGCTCGGGACAGCGCCTCGATTTT
TRBV5-6,TRBJ2-1,few,.,CASSPTGRTVDEQFF,TGTGCCAGCAGCCCTACGGGAAGAACGGTCGATGAGCAGTTCTTC
TRBV6-1,TRBJ1-2,.,.,CASSEAEKYYGYTF,TGTGCCAGCAGTGAAGCAGAGAAATACTATGGCTACACCTTC
TRBV3-1/TRBV3-2,TRBJ2-2,.,.,CASSQGVSGTGELFF,TGTGCCAGCAGCCAAGGGGTTAGCGGCACCGGGGAGCTGTTTTTT
TRBV5-1,TRBJ2-5,.,TRBD1,CASSFGTGRETQYF,TGCGCCAGCAGCTTCGGGACAGGCAGAGAGACCCAGTACTTC
TRBV25-1,TRBJ2-6,.,TRBD1,CASSQYQGAGANVLTF,TGTGCCAGCAGTCAATACCAGGGGGCTGGGGCCAACGTCCTGACTTTC
TRBV10-3,TRBJ2-1,once,.,CAISESGEHAYNEQFF,TGTGCCATCAGTGAGTCCGGGGAACACGCATACAATGAGCAGTTCTTC
TRBV3-1/TRBV3-2,TRBJ2-5,.,TRBD2,CASSSGTSGGETQYF,TGTGCCAGCAGCTCCGGGACTAGCGGGGGCGAGACCCAGTACTTC
TRBV30,TRBJ1-3,.,TRBD1,CAWSQGAPTIYF,TGTGCCTGGAGCCAGGGGGCCCCCACCATATATTTT
TRBV18,TRBJ2-2,.,.,CASSPSNTGELFF,TGTGCCAGCTCACCCTCGAACACCGGGGAGCTGTTTTTT
TRBV5-1,TRBJ1-4,.,.,CASSLDGGSAGEKLFF,TGCGCCAGCAGCTTAGACGGCGGCTCAGCTGGGGAAAAACTGTTTTTT
TRBV29-1,TRBJ2-1,.,.,CSVGGGGSYNEQFF,TGCAGCGTTGGGGGAGGGGGTTCCTACAATGAGCAGTTCTTC
TRBV13,TRBJ2-1,.,.,CASSSRQGSYNEQFF,TGTGCCAGCAGCTCTCGACAAGGTAGCTACAATGAGCAGTTCTTC
TRBV6-4,TRBJ1-2,.,TRBD1,CASRRQGTANYGYTF,TGTGCCAGCAGGAGACAGGGTACAGCTAACTATGGCTACACCTTC
TRBV6-5,TRBJ1-1,.,.,CASGQRTLGAEAFF,TGTGCCAGCGGACAGCGAACACTTGGGGCTGAAGCTTTCTTT
TRBV10-3,TRBJ2-7,.,TRBD2,CAISGRLAGRYEQYF,TGTGCCATCAGTGGCCGACTAGCGGGTCGCTACGAGCAGTACTTC
TRBV19,TRBJ1-5,.,TRBD1,CASSMSGTGGLGSNQPQHF,TGTGCCAGTAGTATGTCCGGGACAGGGGGCCTGGGGAGCAATCAGCCCCAGCATTTT
TRBV27,TRBJ2-3,.,TRBD2,CASSLSANLAGGFTSTDTQYF,TGTGCCAGCAGTTTATCCGCAAATCTAGCGGGGGGCTTTACTAGCACAGATACGCAGTATTTT
TRBV5-4,TRBJ1-2,.,TRBD1,CASSFTGVNYGYTF,TGTGCCAGCAGCTTCACAGGGGTTAACTATGGCTACACCTTC
TRBV7-3,TRBJ1-1,.,TRBD1,CASSSTGLNTEAFF,TGTGCCAGCAGCTCGACAGGGCTGAACACTGAAGCTTTCTTT
TRBV12-5,TRBJ2-3,.,TRBD1,CGASGLGQGFPDTQYF,TGTGGAGCTAGTGGTTTGGGACAGGGGTTTCCAGATACGCAGTATTTT
TRBV7-7,TRBJ2-5,.,TRBD1,CASSRDRERETQYF,TGTGCTAGCAGCCGGGACAGGGAAAGGGAGACCCAGTACTTC
TRBV19,TRBJ1-1,.,.,CASSFGTFEAFF,TGTGCCAGTAGTTTCGGGACATTCGAAGCTTTCTTT
TRBV7-2,TRBJ2-1,.,TRBD2,CASSLGGGRSSYNEQFF,TGTGCCAGCAGCTTGGGCGGGGGGAGGAGCTCCTACAATGAGCAGTTCTTC
TRBV6-6,TRBJ2-2,.,.,CASNTRTGELFF,TGTGCCAGCAATACGAGAACCGGGGAGCTGTTTTTT
TRBV5-1,TRBJ2-5,.,.,CASRDNQETQYF,TGCGCCAGCCGGGACAACCAAGAGACCCAGTACTTC
TRBV18,TRBJ1-3,few,TRBD1,CASSQGASGNTIYF,TGTGCCAGCTCACAGGGGGCCTCTGGAAACACCATATATTTT
TRBV6-5,TRBJ1-1,.,.,CASSLYDRNTEAFF,TGTGCCAGCAGTCTCTATGACAGGAACACTGAAGCTTTCTTT
TRBV5-4,TRBJ1-2,few,.,CASSGFFRDGILYGYTF,TGTGCCAGCAGCGGATTCTTCCGAGACGGGATCCTCTATGGCTACACCTTC
TRBV20-1,TRBJ2-3,.,TRBD1,CSARTGAEQYF,TGCAGTGCTAGAACAGGGGCGGAGCAGTATTTT